This T cell receptor (beta chain) emerged from a study of cytomegalovirus exposure and HLA in healthy donors. Study background: From donors who were HLA-typed, an early data release held around 85 million unique TCRs.

Researchers ran the PCR with 60 Vbeta and 13 Jbeta primers. Repertoires were generated with immunoSEQ multiplex PCR, while TCRdb's copy carries only in-frame clones and drops some. The table lists 100,000 to 120,000 clones, 69% of them singletons, with roughly 3% in the top ten. There are 14 residues in the CDR3. Trimming removed 3 bases from V and 7 bases from J, with 13 bases in between. Per the germline V gene, CDR1 is SGDLS and CDR2 is YYNGEE. Specimen: PBMCs. The clonotype was recovered from a man in his thirties or forties in good health and CMV-seronegative. The chain combines TRBV9 with TRBJ1-4, with D unclear. DNA of the CDR3: TGTGCCAGCAGCGCGAGGGATTTAGGTGAAAAACTGTTTTTT. Protein product: CASSARDLGEKLFF.